The clone carrying this T cell receptor beta chain was counted at least ten times. Its specificity is unknown. The data stem from a study of CD8 T cells in ankylosing spondylitis. The CDR3 has 14 amino acids. Germline trimming cut 0 bases from V and 4 bases from J; bases unmatched to any gene: 2. The germline CDR1 and CDR2 sequences are SGDLS and YYNGEE. Quantitative 5'-RACE with molecular barcodes produced the TCR beta libraries. TCRdb ran MiXCR on the 5' RACE reads and lists one entry per CDR3 protein. This repertoire shows more than 35,000 distinct CDR3 sequences, roughly 2.5% found once; its top ten account for about 4.8%. Study-wide points: Significant enrichment of disease-linked clones was reported in matched ankylosing spondylitis synovial fluid. The study identified a TCR beta motif of several highly homologous variants that appeared characteristic of ankylosing spondylitis blood. Clones linked to disease, bearing a CD8+ phenotype, were relatively rare in peripheral blood.

The chain combines TRBV9 with TRBJ2-5, with 8 bases that match TRBD2. Material for sequencing was blood, either unsorted or a sorted T cell fraction (not recorded which). The receptor comes from a male donor with ankylosing spondylitis or in good health (not recorded which). For the CDR3, the DNA is TGTGCCAGCAGCGTAGGACTAGCGAGAGAGACCCAGTACTTC. Encoded protein: CASSVGLARETQYF. The full variable domain, rest sourced from reference TRBV9 and TRBJ2-5, is DSGVTQTPKHLITATGQRVTLRCSPRSGDLSVYWYQQSLDQGLQFLIQYYNGEERAKGNILERFSAQQFPDLHSELNLSSLELGDSALYFCASSVGLARETQYFGPGTRLLVL.